This entry lists 22 T cell receptor beta chains sequenced from one sample in a study of type 1 and type 2 diabetes patients. Genomic DNA was the PCR template. Multiplex PCR with 30 forward and 13 reverse primers amplified the TCR beta CDR3. One entry per CDR3 protein, called by TCRdb with MiXCR from the multiplex PCR reads. The data show fewer than 300,000 distinct CDR3 sequences, with roughly 44% seen just once and approximately 15% held by the top ten. Sequencing was carried out using peripheral blood mononuclear cells (PBMCs). These receptors were taken from a man between 18 and 35 years old with type 2 diabetes.

In its sample, this clonotype was seen a few times. The chain has TRBV5-1 and TRBJ2-7; 8 bases line up with TRBD1. The CDR3 is 18 amino acids. Germline trimming cut 2 bases from V and 0 bases from J; bases unmatched to any gene: 13. Germline assignment: CDR1 SGHRS and CDR2 YFSETQ. CDR3 sequence reads: CASSFVSGGERSSYEQYF. CDR3 bases: TGCGCCAGCAGCTTTGTCTCAGGGGGCGAACGAAGCTCCTACGAGCAGTACTTC.

This clonotype was counted ten times or more. J is TRBJ2-7 and V is TRBV2; unclear D gene. The CDR3 covers 9 residues. The V and J ends lost 8 bases and 4 bases respectively, with 3 bases between them. The V gene's germline CDR1 is SNHLY and CDR2 FYNNEI. As DNA, the CDR3 is TGTGCCAGCGGTTACGAGCAGTACTTC. The encoded protein is CASGYEQYF.

This clonotype turned up a few times. The V gene is TRBV2, the J gene TRBJ1-1; 7 bases are shared with TRBD1. Trimming took 5 bases from V and 0 from J; bases not matched to a gene: 3. Per the germline V gene, CDR1 is SNHLY and CDR2 is FYNNEI. The CDR3 sequence is 14 residues long. The CDR3 is CASSPGQMNTEAFF. In nucleotides, the CDR3 is TGTGCCAGCAGTCCGGGACAGATGAACACTGAAGCTTTCTTT.

Comments on this clonotype: Relative to the germline gene, one junction end is altered; a read error may explain this. This chain links TRBV19 with TRBJ2-1; 7 bases match TRBD1. The CDR3 loop spans 13 amino acids. Germline V gene data show CDR1 as LNHDA and CDR2 as SQIVND (reference sequence). CDR3: CASSIGTDNEQFF. The DNA of the CDR3 is TGTGCCAGTAGTATTGGGACAGACAACGAGCAGTTCTTC.

The sample holds many counts of this clonotype. This chain uses TRBV2 with TRBJ1-4, with a weak D call TRBD1 (5 bases). CDR1 and CDR2 (germline): SNHLY, FYNNEI. CDR3 length: 12 residues. Trimming pared 6 bases from V and 10 bases from J, leaving 12 bases between. The CDR3 reads CASRGRDVKLFF. CDR3 DNA sequence: TGTGCCAGCAGGGGACGGGACGTAAAACTGTTTTTT.

The chain recombines TRBV28 with TRBJ2-6, with TRBD1 matching over 12 bases. The length of the CDR3 is 17 residues. Germline CDR1 MDHEN, CDR2 SYDVKM. V dropped 4 bases and J dropped 2; count of bases not matched to a gene: 3. This CDR3 reads CASSSRDRGPGANVLTF. The CDR3 DNA sequence: TGTGCCAGCAGTTCCAGGGACAGGGGGCCTGGGGCCAACGTCCTGACTTTC.

The rearrangement joins TRBV7-2 to TRBJ2-6; D is ambiguous. The CDR3 is 17 residues long. V dropped 2 bases and J dropped 3 bases, with 14 bases sitting between them. The germline V gene encodes CDR1 SGHTA and CDR2 FQGNSA. DNA of the CDR3: TGTGCCAGCAGCTTAACATTATCCCCGAGTGGGGCCAACGTCCTGACTTTC. Translated, it gives CASSLTLSPSGANVLTF.

The chain joins TRBV6-5 to TRBJ2-7; TRBD1 or TRBD2 may be the D gene (7 bases each). The CDR3 is 17 amino acids. V was cut by 6 bases and J by 2 bases, with 23 bases left in between. Germline CDR1 reads MNHEY; CDR2 reads SVGAGI. CDR3 in DNA: TGTGCCAGCAGCACACAACCAGGGGGGGCGTTCCCCTACGAGCAGTACTTC. Translated: CASSTQPGGAFPYEQYF.

The gene calls are TRBV4-1 and TRBJ2-1, with 8 bases aligning to TRBD2. The CDR3 loop spans 18 amino acids. After removal of 3 bases from V and 8 bases from J, the junction contained 18 bases not matched to a gene. Germline V lookup: CDR1 MGHRA, CDR2 YSYEKL. CDR3 protein: CASSHDPQGLDYWDEQFF. DNA for the CDR3: TGCGCCAGCAGCCATGACCCCCAGGGACTAGACTACTGGGATGAGCAGTTCTTC.

This clonotype was seen a handful of times. The chain links TRBV28 to TRBJ1-6; the D gene is possibly TRBD1 (5 bases). V was clipped by 5 bases and J by 7 bases, with 15 bases between them. CDR1 is MDHEN and CDR2 is SYDVKM in the germline V gene. This CDR3 contains 15 residues. This CDR3 is CASSLPPGTNSPLHF. Here the CDR3 DNA reads TGTGCCAGCAGTCTCCCACCCGGGACGAATTCACCCCTCCACTTT.

The chain combines TRBV2 with TRBJ1-2; the D is unclear. CDR3 size: 13 residues. Germline V gives CDR1 SNHLY, CDR2 FYNNEI. V shed 1 base and J shed 5 bases, with 8 bases lying between them. In DNA form, the CDR3 reads TGTGCCAGCAGTGAAGGGTCCGATTATGGCTACACCTTC. It encodes CASSEGSDYGYTF.

The chain links TRBV14 to TRBJ1-1; weak D call: TRBD1 (5 bases). Germline-derived CDR1 and CDR2 are SGHDN and FVKESK. Trimming cost V 2 bases and J 4 bases, with 14 bases left between them. There are 15 residues in the CDR3. CDR3 DNA: TGTGCCAGCAGCCAACAGGGCGCCTTAGGCACTGAAGCTTTCTTT. As protein: CASSQQGALGTEAFF.

This rearrangement joins TRBV15 to TRBJ1-5; TRBD1 matches 8 bases. In germline, CDR1 is LNHNV, CDR2 YYDKDF (reference sequence). This CDR3 contains 14 residues. V dropped 3 bases and J dropped 4; count of bases not matched to a gene: 2. In nucleotides, the CDR3 is TGTGCCACCAGCAGGGGGACAGGAAATCAGCCCCAGCATTTT. It specifies CATSRGTGNQPQHF.

Note on this clonotype: In this CDR3 the conserved last residue, phenylalanine or tryptophan, is missing, so a read error is likely. The DNA is left out, because the CDR3 cannot be placed on it with certainty; the CDR3 is given as TCRdb lists it. This chain connects TRBV7-2 to TRBJ2-1; TRBD2, the table's D call, was not compared with the DNA. Termini included, the CDR3 measures 12 amino acids. The V gene's germline CDR1 is SGHTA and CDR2 FQGNSA. Here the CDR3 reads CASSLDLAGGFV.

The sample holds a few counts of this clonotype. V usage is TRBV11-3 and J usage is TRBJ2-5, with TRBD2 as a possible D gene (6 bases). The DNA end favors TRBJ2-7, so the J call may be wrong. The CDR3 covers 13 residues. Germline CDR1 is SGHNT and CDR2 is YENEEA. CDR3: CASSLGGGNEQYF. The CDR3 nucleotides read TGTGCCAGCAGCTTAGGTGGGGGGAACGAGCAGTACTTC.

As for this clonotype: This may be a read error: a much more frequent sequence differs by one nucleotide. This sequence joins TRBV7-3 and TRBJ2-1; 8 bases line up with TRBD2. The CDR3 contains 15 residues. Losses at the gene ends were 4 bases for V and 8 bases for J; bases not matched to a gene: 10. Germline lookup yields CDR1 SGHTA and CDR2 FQGTGA. CDR3 bases: TGTGCCAGCAGCTCACAAGCGGGGGAGTACGATGAGCAGTTCTTC. Its translation: CASSSQAGEYDEQFF. The variable domain in full, completed from reference TRBV7-3 and TRBJ2-1, reads GAGVSQTPSNKVTEKGKYVELRCDPISGHTALYWYRQSLGQGPEFLIYFQGTGAADDSGLPNDRFFAVRPEGSVSTLKIQRTERGDSAVYLCASSSQAGEYDEQFFGPGTRLTVL.

Here the CDR3 DNA reads TGTGCCAGCAGCTTAGAAGGGGGCCGGATGAACACTGAAGCTTTCTTT. This sequence encodes CASSLEGGRMNTEAFF. V is TRBV7-3 and J is TRBJ1-1, with 7 bases fitting TRBD1. CDR1 and CDR2 from the germline V gene are SGHTA and FQGTGA. The junction had 6 bases not matched to a gene; V was cut back by 2 bases and J by 0 bases. This CDR3 is built from 16 residues.

This clonotype was recorded a few times. This rearrangement joins TRBV6-6 to TRBJ2-7; TRBD1 matches at 8 bases. V was pared by 6 bases and J by 3 bases, with 7 bases of the junction left unmatched. Germline CDR1 MNHNY, CDR2 SVGAGI (reference sequence). The CDR3 is 14 amino acids. CDR3 region: CASRQPGQDYEQYF. DNA of the CDR3: TGTGCCAGCAGGCAACCGGGACAGGACTACGAGCAGTACTTC.

The chain uses TRBV4-1 and TRBJ2-3; the match to TRBD2 covers 9 bases. Germline CDR1 reads MGHRA; CDR2 reads YSYEKL. The junction had 7 bases not matched to a gene; V was cut back by 6 bases and J by 0 bases. This CDR3 has 16 amino acids. As DNA, the CDR3 is TGCGCCAGCAGTGTACTAGCGGGCCCTAGCACAGATACGCAGTATTTT. It translates to CASSVLAGPSTDTQYF.

Notes on this clonotype: An end of the junction differs from the germline gene, which may be a read error. This rearrangement joins TRBV6-5 to TRBJ2-7; D is perhaps TRBD1 (6 bases). The CDR3 extends over 13 amino acids. Germline V lookup: CDR1 MNHEY, CDR2 SVGAGI. The CDR3 coding sequence is TGTGCCAGCAGTTACGACAGGTTTGGAGAGCCACGATTC. Translated, it gives CASSYDRFGEPRF.

The J gene is TRBJ2-5, the V gene TRBV7-3; D is possibly TRBD1 (5 bases). Germline CDR1 is SGHTA and CDR2 is FQGTGA. The CDR3 is made up of 14 amino acids. V lost 5 bases, J lost 0 bases, and 10 bases lay in between. For the CDR3, the DNA is TGTGCCAGCAGCCGTGAACAGGACCAAGAGACCCAGTACTTC. It is translated as CASSREQDQETQYF.

This clonotype was detected a few times. The chain carries TRBV7-8 and TRBJ1-2, with D possibly TRBD1 on 6 matching bases. The germline V and J ends were trimmed by 1 base and 4 bases, with 13 bases remaining between them. The CDR3 loop spans 15 amino acids. Germline-derived CDR1 and CDR2 are SGHVS and FQNEAQ. The CDR3 DNA is TGTGCCAGCAGCTTAGAGGGGGGTGTCGTCTATGGCTACACCTTC. Amino acids: CASSLEGGVVYGYTF.